This TCR beta chain came from a study of T cell clonotyping in hematopoietic cell transplantation. Study information: Recipients' pretransplant samples followed cytoreduction.

Sequencing used immunoSEQ multiplex PCR; TCRdb keeps in-frame clones, though not all of them. The sample yields roughly 80,000 clones, 90% to 97% seen once. Time point given: recipient sample about 28 days before transplant, after cytoreduction. Blood collection times were about day -28 and days 30, 100, 180 posttransplant. As regards this clone: Antigen: not known.

Germline V CDR1 and CDR2: SGDLS, YYNGEE. The CDR3 runs 15 residues. Deletions cut 4 bases from V and 3 bases from J, with 14 bases between. Study conclusions and caveats: Pathologically expanded recipient clonotypes increased progressively from day 30 to day 180 as diversity fell.

Specimen: peripheral blood mononuclear cells, collected before stem cell transplant. The V gene is TRBV9, the J gene TRBJ1-3; TRBD1 is a possible D gene (5 bases). The receptor comes from a woman between 45 and 65 years old with acute myeloid leukemia. Some clones in this sample may be carry-over from other donors' samples. This CDR3 is CASSPQGAGGNTIYF. The CDR3 nucleotides are TGTGCCAGCAGCCCCCAAGGGGCCGGTGGAAACACCATATATTTT.